This T cell receptor (beta chain) derives from a study of blood T cell repertoires in COVID-19. Overall study: Some COVID-19 samples were acute and others convalescent; all came from the United States, Italy and Spain. Sources were T cells, B-cell-depleted T cells, or PBMCs; the material itself was cDNA or gDNA.

Methods used by the authors: By means of reference gene primer amplification, nucleated cell counts were estimated. Repertoires were generated with immunoSEQ multiplex PCR, while TCRdb's copy carries only in-frame clones and drops some. V and J calls and clone size are those listed in that table; D and trimming were worked out from the DNA. Here the sample spans about 250,000 clones, around 90% being singletons. This CDR3 is built from 16 residues. Germline V gene sequence: CDR1 LGHDT, CDR2 YNNKEL (reference sequence). V trimming: 5 bases; J trimming: 0 bases; junction bases outside the gene matches: 7.

Input material: peripheral blood. The gene calls are TRBV3-1 (or the pseudogene TRBV3-2) and TRBJ1-3; TRBD1 agrees at 7 bases. The sequence was obtained from a woman aged 40 to 50 who had recovered from COVID-19. The CDR3 DNA is TGTGCCAGCAGCAAGACAGGGATTAGCTCTGGAAACACCATATATTTT. This sequence encodes CASSKTGISSGNTIYF.